The T cell receptor beta chain under discussion was sequenced for a study of human T cells and chemical hapten exposure. Whole-study context: DPC at 2% was the sensitizing agent, placed on 2 cm by 2 cm of upper inner arm skin.

There are a few counts of this clonotype. Unique molecular identifiers were linked by the library to individual cDNA molecules. MiXCR, applied by TCRdb to the RACE reads, yields one record per CDR3 protein. This sample yields approximately 120,000 distinct CDR3 sequences, of which 9% to 9.5% are seen a single time; around 3.1% belongs to the top ten. Trimming removed 1 base from V and 4 bases from J, with 13 bases in between. The CDR3 covers 15 residues. Germline-derived CDR1 and CDR2 are MNHEY and SVGAGI. Time point here: patch test 2, 6 weeks after DPC sensitization. Treatment indicated: therapeutic diphenylcyclopropenone sensitization with weekly scalp DPC.

The sequence was collected from a woman aged 40 to 50 with alopecia areata. Some clones in this sample may be carry-over from other donors' samples. The rearrangement uses TRBV6-5 and TRBJ1-2; the D is unclear. The sample here was whole blood, taken in connection with sensitization to the hapten diphenylcyclopropenone (DPC). The CDR3 nucleotides read TGTGCCAGCAGTTACTTCCGTGGGGTTCCCTATGGCTACACCTTC. Its protein is CASSYFRGVPYGYTF.